This T cell receptor beta chain was captured by sequencing in a study of tumor and adjacent non-tumor tissue in lung cancer. Concerning this clonotype: The antigen is unknown.

RNA was extracted from bulk tissue without any cell sorting. More than 3 cm separated this lung sample from the edge of the tumor. Newly diagnosed lung cancer patients had thoracic surgery in China, August–late 2014, without prior chemotherapy. This CDR3 spans 14 amino acids. Regarding the study as a whole: Compared with tumor, normal lung showed significantly lower TCR diversity.

Three rounds of nested PCR, following a modified ARM-PCR protocol, produced the TCRbeta library. MiXCR was run by TCRdb on the multiplex PCR reads, yielding one entry per CDR3 protein. The table shows tens of thousands of distinct CDR3 sequences, with roughly 60% occurring only once. The chain employs TRBV12-3 or TRBV12-4 and TRBJ2-7, with 11 bases identical to TRBD2. The sequenced material came from distant non-tumor lung tissue. The receptor comes from a woman aged 40 to 49 with non-small cell lung cancer. Here the CDR3 reads CANSLAGGPYEQYF. DNA for the CDR3: TGTGCTAACAGTTTAGCGGGGGGGCCCTACGAGCAGTACTTC.